Listed below are T cell receptor beta chains from one sample, sequenced in a study of circulating tumor DNA in untreated peripheral T-cell lymphoma. The assay was immunoSEQ multiplex PCR, and TCRdb's table has in-frame clones only and misses some. The sample records roughly 2,300 clones, over 70% being singletons. Sample: tumor tissue. The receptors were gathered from a human donor with peripheral T-cell lymphoma. CDR3s include the opening cysteine and the closing phenylalanine or tryptophan. The D gene is left open where the match is weak. Only part of the rows carry a size: once, few, many, or a class if the clone is expanded.

d_call j_call clone_size v_call cdr3_aa cdr3_nt
- TRBJ2-3 - TRBV1 CASSQDGAGVSTDMQYF TGCGCTAGCAGCCAAGATGGGGCGGGGGTTAGCACAGATATGCAGTATTTT
TRBD1 TRBJ1-2 - TRBV5-1 CASSSGSGTELRYGYTF TGCGCCAGCAGCTCAGGGTCCGGGACAGAGTTGCGATATGGCTACACCTTC
- TRBJ2-3 - TRBV18 CASSPPGRGRAQDTQYF TGTGCCAGCTCACCACCTGGCAGGGGCCGGGCACAAGATACGCAGTATTTT
- TRBJ2-7 - TRBV7-5 CASSLGLAGNYEQYF TGTGCCAGCAGCTTGGGGCTAGCGGGAAACTACGAGCAGTACTTC
TRBD1 TRBJ1-2 - TRBV29-1 CSVYGTGYGYTF TGCAGCGTTTATGGGACAGGATATGGCTACACCTTC
- TRBJ2-1 large TRBV6-8 CAIWDSSGPPEQFF TGTGCCATCTGGGACTCCTCAGGACCTCCTGAGCAGTTCTTC
- TRBJ2-3 few TRBV28 CASSLRAFTTDTQYF TGTGCCAGCAGTTTAAGGGCCTTCACCACAGATACGCAGTATTTT
TRBD2 TRBJ2-1 - TRBV29-1 CSVEGTSGHNEQFF TGCAGCGTTGAGGGGACTAGCGGGCACAATGAGCAGTTCTTC
TRBD1 TRBJ2-6 - TRBV5-1 CASSLHWTGQGSSGANVLTF TGCGCCAGCAGCCTCCATTGGACGGGACAGGGTTCCTCTGGGGCCAACGTCCTGACTTTC
- TRBJ2-7 - TRBV29-1 CSITGWAYEQYF TGCAGCATTACCGGCTGGGCCTACGAGCAGTACTTC
- TRBJ2-1 - TRBV18 CASSPLDASYNEQFF TGTGCCAGCTCACCTCTGGACGCAAGCTACAATGAGCAGTTCTTC
- TRBJ1-1 medium-sized TRBV5-1 CASSFLGVINTEAFF TGCGCCAGCAGCTTTTTGGGGGTTATCAACACTGAAGCTTTCTTT
- TRBJ2-5 - TRBV2 CASSEVNSKETQYF TGTGCCAGCAGTGAAGTTAATAGCAAAGAGACCCAGTACTTC
TRBD1 TRBJ2-1 once TRBV30 CAWSGQGLEQFF TGTGCCTGGAGTGGACAGGGCCTGGAGCAGTTCTTC
- TRBJ1-2 - TRBV1 CASSQADGEIYGYTF TGCGCCAGCAGCCAAGCTGATGGAGAGATCTATGGCTACACCTTC
TRBD1 TRBJ2-7 - TRBV6-8 CASSGVRGRGDYEQYF TGTGCCAGCAGCGGGGTTAGGGGGCGCGGCGACTACGAGCAGTACTTC
TRBD1 TRBJ2-3 - TRBV6-7 CASSTQGATQYF TGTGCCAGCAGTACCCAGGGGGCTACGCAGTATTTT
TRBD2 TRBJ2-7 - TRBV6-7 CASSPPGTSDYYEQYF TGTGCCAGCAGCCCCCCCGGGACTAGCGACTACTACGAGCAGTACTTC
- TRBJ1-2 - TRBV1 CASSQDFYAPDTPF TGCGCCAGCAGCCAAGATTTTTACGCGCCGGACACTCCCTTC
TRBD2 TRBJ2-5 - TRBV6-8 CASTQGLASSNQYF TGTGCCAGCACTCAAGGACTAGCGAGTAGTAACCAGTACTTC
- TRBJ2-2 - TRBV11-3 CASSLVVEAGELFF TGTGCCAGCAGCTTAGTGGTAGAGGCCGGGGAGCTGTTTTTT
- TRBJ1-1 - TRBV18 CASSITGHPNTEAFF TGTGCCAGCTCAATAACGGGACACCCGAACACTGAAGCTTTCTTT
- TRBJ2-7 - TRBV11-3 CASSTGTTITSSYEQYF TGTGCCAGCAGTACCGGGACCACCATTACTAGCTCCTACGAGCAGTACTTC
- TRBJ1-1 - TRBV6-7 CASHGLTEAFF TGTGCCAGCCACGGGTTGACTGAAGCTTTCTTT
- TRBJ2-1 few TRBV12-5 CASTAGSSYNEQFF TGTGCCAGTACCGCAGGGAGCTCCTACAATGAGCAGTTCTTC
- TRBJ1-1 - TRBV19 CASSPPGHYEAFF TGTGCCAGTAGTCCGCCGGGACACTATGAAGCTTTCTTT
TRBD1 TRBJ1-1 - TRBV30 CAWRNRIQGGNTEAFF TGTGCCTGGAGGAATAGAATACAGGGGGGGAACACTGAAGCTTTCTTT
- TRBJ2-2 - TRBV18 CASSPPRVVGELFF TGTGCCAGCTCACCACCGAGGGTGGTCGGGGAGCTGTTTTTT
TRBD1 TRBJ1-1 - TRBV11-3 CASSLYGDRNTEAFF TGTGCCAGCAGCTTGTACGGGGACAGAAACACTGAAGCTTTCTTT
- TRBJ2-2 - TRBV6-8 CASSKVQGSGELFF TGTGCCAGCAGTAAGGTACAGGGCTCCGGGGAGCTGTTTTTT
- TRBJ1-1 - TRBV19 CASSTAGFRNTEAFF TGTGCCAGTAGTACCGCAGGGTTCAGGAACACTGAAGCTTTCTTT
- TRBJ1-1 few TRBV30 CAWNTVNTEAFF TGTGCCTGGAACACGGTGAACACTGAAGCTTTCTTT
- TRBJ2-3 - TRBV5-1 CASSLGSGGTDTQYF TGCGCCAGCAGCTTGGGGTCTGGGGGGACAGATACGCAGTATTTT
- TRBJ2-2 - TRBV30 CAWSVGQGISGELFF TGTGCCTGGAGTGTGGGGCAGGGTATTTCCGGGGAGCTGTTTTTT
- TRBJ2-3 - TRBV6-8 CASPKVARRGADTQYF TGTGCCAGCCCCAAGGTTGCCCGGAGGGGAGCAGATACGCAGTATTTT
- TRBJ2-7 once TRBV14 CASSQYQGYEQYF TGTGCCAGCAGCCAGTATCAGGGGTACGAGCAGTACTTC
- TRBJ1-2 - TRBV19 CASSMKRGSGYTF TGTGCCAGTAGTATGAAAAGGGGCAGTGGCTACACCTTC
TRBD2 TRBJ2-1 once TRBV11-3 CASSILAGGNEQFF TGTGCCAGCAGCATACTAGCGGGGGGCAATGAGCAGTTCTTC
- TRBJ2-1 - TRBV19 CASSIGFLGFDEQFF TGTGCCAGTAGTATAGGTTTTTTAGGGTTCGATGAGCAGTTCTTC